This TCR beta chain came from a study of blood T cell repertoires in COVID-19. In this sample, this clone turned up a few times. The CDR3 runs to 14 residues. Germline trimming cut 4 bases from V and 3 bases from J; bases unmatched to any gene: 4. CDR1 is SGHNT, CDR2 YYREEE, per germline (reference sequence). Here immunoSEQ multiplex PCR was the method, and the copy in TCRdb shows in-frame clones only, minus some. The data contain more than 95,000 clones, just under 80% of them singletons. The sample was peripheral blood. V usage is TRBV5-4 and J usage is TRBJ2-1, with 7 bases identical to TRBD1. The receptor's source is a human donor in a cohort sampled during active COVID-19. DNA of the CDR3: TGTGCCAGCAGCGCATACAGGGGCTACAATGAGCAGTTCTTC. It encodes CASSAYRGYNEQFF.